A selection of T cell receptor beta chains follows, all from one sample in a study of T cells in Graves' hyperthyroidism and ophthalmopathy. Using its own MiXCR run on the multiplex PCR reads, TCRdb lists one record per CDR3 protein. The sample consists of over 200,000 distinct CDR3 sequences, approximately 14% of them appearing once. Sequencing was carried out using blood. These receptors were obtained from a woman in her thirties or forties with Graves' hyperthyroidism that later progressed to Graves' ophthalmopathy. Each CDR3 is given with its conserved first and last residue. Each record gives: CDR3 protein, CDR3 DNA, V gene, clone size, D gene, J gene. D genes are given only for firm matches. Clone size, where shown, is once, few, many, or a class for clones that have expanded.

CASSQGWQSAGELFF	TGTGCCAGCAGCCAAGGATGGCAAAGCGCCGGGGAGCTGTTTTTT	TRBV14	few	NA	TRBJ2-2
CASRPVVGDTEAFF	TGCGCCAGCAGACCGGTGGTAGGAGACACTGAAGCTTTCTTT	TRBV4-1	many	NA	TRBJ1-1
CASSLAGGGTEAFF	TGTGCCAGCAGCTTGGCGGGAGGTGGAACTGAAGCTTTCTTT	TRBV5-6	many	NA	TRBJ1-1
CSAPRWGHPNTEAFF	TGCAGTGCACCTAGGTGGGGACACCCGAACACTGAAGCTTTCTTT	TRBV20-1	many	NA	TRBJ1-1
CSARDHSLGGVRPQHF	TGCAGTGCTAGAGATCACTCGCTGGGCGGGGTGCGGCCCCAGCATTTT	TRBV20-1	few	NA	TRBJ1-5
CATSSYNEQFF	TGTGCCACCAGCTCTTACAATGAGCAGTTCTTC	TRBV15	many	NA	TRBJ2-1
CALGQGPYEQYF	TGTGCCTTGGGACAGGGCCCCTACGAGCAGTACTTC	TRBV30	many	TRBD1	TRBJ2-7
CASSQGTHYGYTF	TGTGCCAGCAGCCAAGGGACTCACTATGGCTACACCTTC	TRBV3-1	many	NA	TRBJ1-2
CAWKTYNEQFF	TGTGCCTGGAAGACTTACAATGAGCAGTTCTTC	TRBV30	many	NA	TRBJ2-1
CASSQRSPTQYF	TGTGCCAGCAGCCAGAGGAGCCCGACCCAGTACTTC	TRBV3-1	few	NA	TRBJ2-5
CASSQGGGGYTF	TGTGCCAGCAGCCAAGGGGGCGGTGGCTACACCTTC	TRBV3-1	many	NA	TRBJ1-2
CSVQTGLNTGELFF	TGCAGCGTTCAAACGGGACTTAACACCGGGGAGCTGTTTTTT	TRBV29-1	many	NA	TRBJ2-2
CASSYGFWWGTEKNQPQHF	TGTGCCAGCAGTTACGGCTTTTGGTGGGGGACAGAAAAAAATCAGCCCCAGCATTTT	TRBV6-2/TRBV6-3	many	TRBD1	TRBJ1-5
CASSGLKNYQPQHF	TGTGCCAGCAGTGGACTGAAAAATTATCAGCCCCAGCATTTT	TRBV6-1	many	NA	TRBJ1-5
CSARYTGGGNEKLFF	TGCAGTGCTCGGTACACCGGTGGTGGTAATGAAAAACTGTTTTTT	TRBV20-1	many	NA	TRBJ1-4
CAISSGGPGNNSPLHF	TGTGCCATCAGTAGCGGGGGGCCCGGAAATAATTCACCCCTCCACTTT	TRBV10-3	many	NA	TRBJ1-6
CASSPWVGLTDTQYF	TGTGCCAGCAGCCCCTGGGTGGGCCTCACAGATACGCAGTATTTT	TRBV28	many	NA	TRBJ2-3
CASSRVSIRSGANVLTF	TGTGCCAGTAGTAGGGTTTCTATTCGGTCTGGGGCCAACGTCCTGACTTTC	TRBV19	many	NA	TRBJ2-6
CASSSPQSNTEAFF	TGTGCCAGCAGCTCGCCTCAGTCGAACACTGAAGCTTTCTTT	TRBV7-9	many	NA	TRBJ1-1
CASSAVPPSHPVYNEQFF	TGTGCCAGCAGTGCCGTCCCACCTTCACATCCTGTCTACAATGAGCAGTTCTTC	TRBV6-1	many	NA	TRBJ2-1
CASRTSGSSYNEQFF	TGTGCCAGCAGGACTAGCGGGAGCTCCTACAATGAGCAGTTCTTC	TRBV7-8	many	TRBD2	TRBJ2-1
CASRRLAGGTNEQFF	TGCGCCAGCAGACGTCTAGCGGGAGGGACTAATGAGCAGTTCTTC	TRBV5-1	many	TRBD2	TRBJ2-1
CATSPLGWASGQHNEQFF	TGTGCCACCAGCCCTCTTGGTTGGGCTAGCGGGCAACACAATGAGCAGTTCTTC	TRBV15	few	TRBD2	TRBJ2-1
CASSLIWGPEAFF	TGTGCCAGCAGCTTAATTTGGGGACCTGAAGCTTTCTTT	TRBV11-2	many	NA	TRBJ1-1
CASSPGGGNYGYTF	TGTGCCAGCAGCCCAGGGGGAGGGAACTATGGCTACACCTTC	TRBV7-9	NA	TRBD1	TRBJ1-2
CASSLTGEFYGSYNEQFF	TGTGCCAGCAGTTTGACAGGAGAGTTTTATGGATCCTACAATGAGCAGTTCTTC	TRBV27	many	NA	TRBJ2-1